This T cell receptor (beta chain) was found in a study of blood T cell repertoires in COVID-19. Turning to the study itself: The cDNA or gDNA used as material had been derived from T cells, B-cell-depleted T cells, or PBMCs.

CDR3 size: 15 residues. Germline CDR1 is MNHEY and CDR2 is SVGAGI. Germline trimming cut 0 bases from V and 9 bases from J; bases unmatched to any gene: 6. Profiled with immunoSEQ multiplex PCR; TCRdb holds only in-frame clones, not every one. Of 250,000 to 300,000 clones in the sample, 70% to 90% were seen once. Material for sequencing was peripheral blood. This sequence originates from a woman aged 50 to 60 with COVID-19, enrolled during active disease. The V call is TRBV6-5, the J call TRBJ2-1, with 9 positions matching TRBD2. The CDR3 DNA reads TGTGCCAGCAGTTACTCGCGGACTAGCGACGGTGAGCAGTTCTTC. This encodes CASSYSRTSDGEQFF.